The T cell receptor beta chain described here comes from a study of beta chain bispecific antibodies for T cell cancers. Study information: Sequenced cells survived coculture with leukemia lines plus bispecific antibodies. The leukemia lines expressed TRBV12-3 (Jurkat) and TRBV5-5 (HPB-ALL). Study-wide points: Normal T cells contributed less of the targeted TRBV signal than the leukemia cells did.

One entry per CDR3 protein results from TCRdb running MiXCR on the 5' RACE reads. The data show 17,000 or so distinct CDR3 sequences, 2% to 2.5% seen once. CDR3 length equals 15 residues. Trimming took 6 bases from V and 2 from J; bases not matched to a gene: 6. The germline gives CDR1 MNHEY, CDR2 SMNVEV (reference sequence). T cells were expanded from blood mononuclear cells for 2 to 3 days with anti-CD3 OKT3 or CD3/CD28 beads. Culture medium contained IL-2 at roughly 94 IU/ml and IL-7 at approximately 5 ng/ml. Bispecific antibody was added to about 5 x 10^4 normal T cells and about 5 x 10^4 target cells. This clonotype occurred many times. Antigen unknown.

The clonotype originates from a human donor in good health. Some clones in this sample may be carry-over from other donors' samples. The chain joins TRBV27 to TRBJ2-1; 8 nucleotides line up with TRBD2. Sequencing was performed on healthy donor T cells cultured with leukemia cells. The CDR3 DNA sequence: TGTGCCAGCAGGTGGGCGGGGGGAGCCTACAATGAGCAGTTCTTC. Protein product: CASRWAGGAYNEQFF.